This is a list of T cell receptor beta chains from one sample in a study of blood T cells in healthy people across ages. In TCRdb, the 5' RACE reads were re-called with MiXCR into one record per CDR3 protein. Altogether more than 650,000 distinct CDR3 sequences are present, about a fifth being singletons, with the ten largest covering around 22%. The sequencing input was blood. The source is a man in his 70s in good health. The CDR3 runs from the conserved cysteine through the conserved F or W. Fields, in order: V gene, J gene, D gene, clone size, CDR3 DNA, CDR3 protein. The D gene is left open where the match is weak. Expanded clones get a size class; other rows say once, few or many, or leave the size out.

>TRBV12-3/TRBV12-4|TRBJ1-2|TRBD1|.
TGTGCCAGCAGTTTCGGATCAGGGGGTCTCTACTATGGCTACACCTTC
CASSFGSGGLYYGYTF
>TRBV12-3/TRBV12-4|TRBJ1-5|.|few
TGTGCCAGCAGCAGCCGGGAGGGGCTCCTAGGTTACCAGCATTTT
CASSSREGLLGYQHF
>TRBV10-1|TRBJ2-5|.|.
TGCGCCAGCAGTGATGGACTGAGAGAGACCCAGTACTTC
CASSDGLRETQYF
>TRBV12-3/TRBV12-4|TRBJ2-2|TRBD1|few
TGTGCCAGCAGTCCCGGGACAGAGAACACCGGGGAGCTGTTTTTT
CASSPGTENTGELFF
>TRBV29-1|TRBJ2-7|.|few
TGCAGTGGAGGTCAGGGGTACGAGCAGTACTTC
CSGGQGYEQYF
>TRBV30|TRBJ2-5|TRBD1|.
TGTGCCTGGAGTGTATTAGGGACAGGGGTCCAAGAGACCCAGTACTTC
CAWSVLGTGVQETQYF
>TRBV6-6|TRBJ2-7|TRBD1|few
TGTGCCAGCAGTTACCGCGGACAGGGGAGAATGGTGTTGTACTTC
CASSYRGQGRMVLYF
>TRBV20-1|TRBJ1-1|TRBD1|.
TGCAGTGCTGGAGGGACAGGGGCAGGGGGCACTGAAGCTTTCTTT
CSAGGTGAGGTEAFF
>TRBV7-2|TRBJ2-7|TRBD1|.
TGTGCCAGCAGCAGTCGGGACAGGGGGATCCACGAGCAGTACTTC
CASSSRDRGIHEQYF
>TRBV9|TRBJ1-6|.|many
TGTGCCAGCAGACCGGGACAAGGGAATTCACCCCTCCACTTT
CASRPGQGNSPLHF
>TRBV19|TRBJ2-1|TRBD2|.
TGTGCCAGTAGTATAACGGCTAGCGGGGCCGGAAATGAGCAGTTCTTC
CASSITASGAGNEQFF
>TRBV12-3/TRBV12-4|TRBJ2-3|.|few
TGTGCCAGCAGTCGTAGACAGCCTAGCACAGATACGCAGTATTTT
CASSRRQPSTDTQYF
>TRBV9|TRBJ2-5|.|few
TGTGCCAGCAGCGTAACGGGACGACCACAAGAGACCCAGTACTTC
CASSVTGRPQETQYF
>TRBV6-6|TRBJ2-2|TRBD2|.
TGTGCCAGCAGAAAGGGGGGACTGACTAGCGGGATAGGAGCCGGGGAGCTGTTTTTT
CASRKGGLTSGIGAGELFF
>TRBV12-3/TRBV12-4|TRBJ2-5|.|.
TGTGCCAGCAGTTTAGGGAGGGGAATGGCCCAAGAGACCCAGTACTTC
CASSLGRGMAQETQYF
>TRBV5-1|TRBJ1-4|.|few
TGCGCCAGCAGCATCGCCAGGGATGAAAAACTGTTTTTT
CASSIARDEKLFF
>TRBV7-6|TRBJ2-3|TRBD2|.
TGTGCCAGCAGCTTAATGGCCGGGGGGACGGCAGATACGCAGTATTTT
CASSLMAGGTADTQYF
>TRBV28|TRBJ2-1|TRBD2|few
TGTGCCAGCCGGACTAGCGGGGTTAGCTCCTACAATGAGCAGTTCTTC
CASRTSGVSSYNEQFF
>TRBV12-3/TRBV12-4|TRBJ2-3|.|.
TGTGCCAGCAGTCGAACTAGTGTGACCAATACGCAGTATTTT
CASSRTSVTNTQYF
>TRBV7-8|TRBJ1-5|.|.
TGTGCCAGCAGCTTAGCCCCCCCCCAGCCCCAGCATTTT
CASSLAPPQPQHF
>TRBV13|TRBJ2-1|.|.
TGTGCCAGCAGATCCTTAGGGGTGCTAGTAGGCAATGAGCAGTTCTTC
CASRSLGVLVGNEQFF
>TRBV7-2|TRBJ2-3|TRBD2|.
TGTGCCAGCAGCTTAAGGCTAGCGGGAGTCACAGATACGCAGTATTTT
CASSLRLAGVTDTQYF
>TRBV29-1|TRBJ1-3|.|few
TGCAGCGTTGTAGTAGGCAGGGGAGGAAACACCATATATTTT
CSVVVGRGGNTIYF
>TRBV6-5|TRBJ1-6|TRBD1|.
TGTGCCAGCAGCGTACGACAGGGGACACCCCTCCACTTT
CASSVRQGTPLHF
>TRBV7-2|TRBJ2-1|TRBD2|.
TGTGCCAGCAGCTTAGAAGGACTAGCGGGATACGAGCAGTTCTTC
CASSLEGLAGYEQFF
>TRBV20-1|TRBJ1-1|.|.
TGCAGTGCTAGAGTCTTAGGGTTCACTGAAGCTTTCTTT
CSARVLGFTEAFF
>TRBV6-5|TRBJ1-1|TRBD1|.
TGTGCCAGCAATAACAGGGGGGGGAACACTGAAGCTTTCTTT
CASNNRGGNTEAFF
>TRBV12-3/TRBV12-4|TRBJ2-3|.|.
TGTGCCAGCAGCCCGGGACTAGGGACAGATGCGCAGTATTTT
CASSPGLGTDAQYF
>TRBV12-3/TRBV12-4|TRBJ2-5|TRBD2|.
TGTGCCAGCACCCGGTGGGGGGGAAACCAAGAGACCCAGTACTTC
CASTRWGGNQETQYF
>TRBV4-3|TRBJ1-5|.|few
TGCGCCAGCAGCCAAGGGAATAGTCAGCCCCAGCATTTT
CASSQGNSQPQHF
>TRBV10-3|TRBJ2-1|TRBD2|.
TGTGCCATCAGTGAGTCTACTAGCGGGAGTAATGAGCAGTTCTTC
CAISESTSGSNEQFF
>TRBV5-1|TRBJ1-1|.|.
TGCGCCAGCAGCTCGGCTAGGGGTCCGGACACTGAAGCTTTCTTT
CASSSARGPDTEAFF
>TRBV12-3/TRBV12-4|TRBJ2-5|.|.
TGTGCCAGCAGTTTTGAACAGGGTGGGACCCAGTACTTC
CASSFEQGGTQYF
>TRBV4-1|TRBJ2-1|TRBD1|few
TGCGCCAGCAGCCACCCTCCGGACAGGGCTTCCTTCAATGAGCAGTTCTTC
CASSHPPDRASFNEQFF
>TRBV5-4|TRBJ2-3|.|.
TGTGCCAGCAGCTTGGAGGGTACCTCGCAGTATTTT
CASSLEGTSQYF
>TRBV5-5|TRBJ1-5|.|few
TGTGCCAGCAGCTTGGGGGATTATAGCAATCAGCCCCAGCATTTT
CASSLGDYSNQPQHF
>TRBV20-1|TRBJ1-2|.|few
TGCAGTGCTAGAGACTGGCTACCCGCGGGGGCGAACTATGGCTACACCTTC
CSARDWLPAGANYGYTF
>TRBV2|TRBJ2-7|.|few
TGTGCCAGCTTGGGGGGCAGAAACTACGAGCAGTACTTC
CASLGGRNYEQYF
>TRBV19|TRBJ1-4|TRBD1|few
TGTGCCAGCATGCCTCGGGACAGAGGGGATGAAAAACTGTTTTTT
CASMPRDRGDEKLFF
>TRBV12-3/TRBV12-4|TRBJ2-3|.|.
TGTGCCAGCAGTATAGGGGGCGGGGGCCCCACAGATACGCAGTATTTT
CASSIGGGGPTDTQYF
>TRBV5-6|TRBJ2-7|TRBD2|.
TGTGCCAGCAGCTTGCCTAGCGGGGTTCGGGACGAGCAGTACTTC
CASSLPSGVRDEQYF
>TRBV7-2|TRBJ1-6|.|few
TGTGCCAGCAGCTCTGTAGGGACAAGCAATTCACCCCTCCACTTT
CASSSVGTSNSPLHF
>TRBV7-2|TRBJ1-5|TRBD1|.
TGTGCCAGCAGCCAAAGGGGGCGGGATCAGCCCCAGCATTTT
CASSQRGRDQPQHF
>TRBV4-1|TRBJ1-5|.|.
TGCGCCAGCAGCCATGGACCCGGGGCATGGAGCAATCAGCCCCAGCATTTT
CASSHGPGAWSNQPQHF
>TRBV10-3|TRBJ2-3|.|few
TGTGCCATCAGTGAGTCCGGGACACCTCGTACCGGCGATACGCAGTATTTT
CAISESGTPRTGDTQYF
>TRBV12-3/TRBV12-4|TRBJ2-2|TRBD2|.
TGTGCCAGCAGGGACTTAGCGGGAGGAACCGGGGAGCTGTTTTTT
CASRDLAGGTGELFF